This entry concerns a single TCR beta chain. V lost 4 bases to trimming and J lost 1 base; unmatched junction nucleotides: 7. In germline, CDR1 is SGHRS, CDR2 YFSETQ. This CDR3 comprises 16 residues. These data belong to a study of blood T cell repertoires in COVID-19. Study information: From the United States, Italy and Spain came samples of acute and convalescent COVID-19. Sample material is recorded as cDNA or gDNA derived from T cells, B-cell-depleted T cells, or PBMCs.

Original analysis: From reference gene primer amplification, estimates of nucleated cell counts were derived. Sequencing used immunoSEQ multiplex PCR; TCRdb keeps in-frame clones, though not all of them. V, J and clone size reflect that table, while D and trimming were determined from the DNA. The table lists over 70,000 clones, approximately 88% of them singletons. This chain connects TRBV5-1 to TRBJ2-1, with 8 bases fitting TRBD1. Sequencing used peripheral blood. The sequence was collected from a man older than 75 with acute or convalescent COVID-19. CDR3 nucleotides: TGCGCCAGCAGCCCAATGACAGGGGTATCCTACAATGAGCAGTTCTTC. Translating it yields CASSPMTGVSYNEQFF.